This T cell receptor beta chain is drawn from a study of shared T cell receptors in the human thymus. V lost 5 bases and J lost 5; bases outside the gene matches: 9. CDR3 size: 14 residues. CDR1 and CDR2 (germline): SGHDT, YYEEEE. Here immunoSEQ multiplex PCR was the method, and the copy in TCRdb shows in-frame clones only, minus some. The sample records about 660,000 clones, roughly 86% being singletons. This clone was seen a single time. The data also belong to a second study, concerning human thymus T cells. That publication notes: Corrective heart surgery yielded resections, and these provided the thymus tissue. Highly overlapping thymic repertoires in unrelated individuals were reported by related research.

The rearrangement links TRBV5-6 to TRBJ1-2; TRBD1 matches at 7 bases. This TCR was recovered from a boy younger than two with a congenital heart defect. The sequencing input was thymocytes. The CDR3 bases are TGTGCCAGCAGACGTACAGGGGTCGATTATGGCTACACCTTC. Its protein is CASRRTGVDYGYTF.